Each of the 20 T cell receptor beta chains below was sequenced from the same sample in a study of T-cell memory formation after mild COVID-19. MiXCR, run by TCRdb on the 5' RACE reads, gives a single entry per CDR3 protein. The repertoire has approximately 290,000 distinct CDR3 sequences, approximately 16% of them found once; the top ten carry 22%. Sequencing was performed on PBMCs or a T cell subset sorted from them (not recorded which). All receptors come from a man aged 18-30 years who had mild COVID-19 (a few samples of this study predate the infection). Cell type and time point are not known.

There are a few counts of this clonotype. CDR3 in amino acids: CASRNMDSTDTQYF. CDR3 coding DNA: TGTGCCAGCAGGAATATGGACAGTACAGATACGCAGTATTTT. The chain recombines TRBV12-3 or TRBV12-4 with TRBJ2-3; TRBD1 might be the D (6 bases). Trimming shortened V by 6 bases and J by 3 bases, and 13 bases separated the two germline ends. The CDR3 consists of 14 residues.

A few counts support this clonotype. The chain uses TRBV20-1 and TRBJ1-2; D is ambiguous. The CDR3 is 13 amino acids. Trimming took off 3 bases at V and 7 bases at J, with 15 bases between the two ends. Per germline, CDR1 DFQATT and CDR2 SNEGSKA (reference sequence). The CDR3 coding sequence is TGCAGTGCTAGTTGGGGTAGGGTTGGTGGCTACACCTTC. It encodes CSASWGRVGGYTF.

V gene TRBV4-3 combines with J gene TRBJ1-1; a possible D gene is TRBD1 (6 bases). V lost 1 base, J lost 1 base, and 13 bases lay in between. The CDR3 sequence is 16 residues long. Germline V lookup: CDR1 LGHNA, CDR2 YSLEER. In DNA, the CDR3 is TGCGCCAGCAGCCAAGTCAGGGGCGACCGGAACACTGAAGCTTTCTTT. This sequence encodes CASSQVRGDRNTEAFF.

The chain has TRBV20-1 and TRBJ1-1; possible D gene TRBD1, 5 bases. Germline CDR1 and CDR2: DFQATT and SNEGSKA (reference sequence). The CDR3 covers 13 residues. The germline V and J ends were trimmed by 3 bases and 6 bases, with 14 bases remaining between them. CDR3 coding DNA: TGCAGTGCTAGTTCGGGGGTATACGCTGAAGCTTTCTTT. Translated: CSASSGVYAEAFF.

The rearrangement links TRBV2 to TRBJ1-2; TRBD1 is a possible D gene (6 bases). The CDR3 length is 13 residues. Trimming removed 6 bases at V and 6 bases at J, with 14 bases between. The germline gives CDR1 SNHLY, CDR2 FYNNEI. Written as DNA, the CDR3 is TGTGCCAGCAGCGAAACAGGGTTTGATGGCTACACCTTC. Translated: CASSETGFDGYTF.

This clonotype was observed a few times. The chain combines TRBV7-9 with TRBJ1-3, with a tentative D call TRBD1 (5 bases). The CDR3 length is 15 residues. The ends were cut back, 7 bases at V and 1 base at J, with 14 bases in the middle. The germline V gene has CDR1 SEHNR and CDR2 FQNEAQ (reference sequence). CDR3 sequence reads: CASTPLAGSGNTIYF. In DNA form, the CDR3 reads TGTGCCAGCACCCCCCTGGCAGGGTCTGGAAACACCATATATTTT.

CDR3 sequence: CATSVPGQGYGTDTQYF. CDR3 DNA sequence: TGTGCCACCAGTGTGCCGGGACAGGGTTACGGCACAGATACGCAGTATTTT. The V gene is TRBV24-1, the J gene TRBJ2-3, with 9 nucleotides matching TRBD1. The CDR3 length is 17 residues. Germline-derived CDR1 and CDR2 are KGHDR and SFDVKD. Unmatched junction bases numbered 9, after V lost 5 bases and J lost 1 base.

This clonotype was counted a few times. CDR3 sequence (DNA): TGTGCCAGCAGTTACCCCCGGACTAGCCGCGATGAGCAGTTCTTC. It specifies CASSYPRTSRDEQFF. This chain links TRBV6-2 or TRBV6-3 with TRBJ2-1, with 8 positions matching TRBD2. The germline V gene encodes CDR1 MNHEY and CDR2 SVGEGT. CDR3 length equals 15 residues. V shed 2 bases, J shed 8 bases, and the junction held 8 bases outside the gene matches.

The V gene is TRBV4-3, the J gene TRBJ2-4; 11 positions match TRBD1. The junction had 8 bases not matched to a gene; V was cut back by 2 bases and J by 8 bases. The germline V gene encodes CDR1 LGHNA and CDR2 YSLEER. The length of the CDR3 is 16 residues. The CDR3 spells CASSQTPGTGGDIQYF. Here the CDR3 DNA reads TGCGCCAGCAGCCAAACCCCCGGGACAGGGGGGGACATTCAGTACTTC.

This clonotype was counted at least ten times. The chain combines TRBV7-9 with TRBJ2-5; no clear D. The V and J ends lost 3 bases and 3 bases respectively, with 5 bases between them. The CDR3 totals 12 residues. Germline values: CDR1 SEHNR, CDR2 FQNEAQ (reference sequence). CDR3 residues: CASSLFEETQYF. For the CDR3, the DNA is TGTGCCAGCAGCTTGTTTGAAGAGACCCAGTACTTC.

This chain uses TRBV7-2 with TRBJ2-2; possible D gene TRBD1, 5 bases. Germline V gene data show CDR1 as SGHTA and CDR2 as FQGNSA. Trimming took off 1 base at V and 5 bases at J, with 11 bases between the two ends. The CDR3 length is 15 residues. The DNA of the CDR3 is TGTGCCAGCAGCTTAGAAGGGGTTCGAACCGGGGAGCTGTTTTTT. This codes for CASSLEGVRTGELFF.

This clonotype was seen only a few times. V usage is TRBV2 and J usage is TRBJ1-5; D call uncertain. CDR3 size: 14 residues. Germline loops: CDR1 SNHLY, CDR2 FYNNEI. V lost 1 base to trimming and J lost 7 bases, with 11 bases between them. CDR3 nucleotides: TGTGCCAGCAGTGAAGTATGGAGCGGGCAGCCCCAGCATTTT. Protein: CASSEVWSGQPQHF.

This clonotype was picked up many times. The J gene is TRBJ1-2, the V gene TRBV7-9; 7 bases map to TRBD1. The CDR3 length is 14 residues. Germline V CDR1 and CDR2: SEHNR, FQNEAQ (reference sequence). The V gene end was trimmed by 5 bases and the J gene end by 4 bases; junction bases not matched to a gene: 7. CDR3 DNA: TGTGCCAGCAGCGCCCGCAGGGGGACCTATGGCTACACCTTC. Amino acid sequence: CASSARRGTYGYTF.

This clonotype was counted a few times. The chain employs TRBV7-2 and TRBJ1-3, with D uncertain. CDR3 size: 13 residues. With 2 bases removed from V and 3 bases from J, the gap between germline ends came to 5 bases. Per germline, CDR1 SGHTA and CDR2 FQGNSA. The CDR3 DNA is TGTGCCAGCAGCTTAATAAATGGAAACACCATATATTTT. This codes for CASSLINGNTIYF.

V usage is TRBV4-1 and J usage is TRBJ1-1; D gene ambiguous. V was clipped by 4 bases and J by 3 bases, with 12 bases between them. This CDR3 is built from 14 residues. The germline gives CDR1 MGHRA, CDR2 YSYEKL. The CDR3 loop reads CASSLRAWDTEAFF. DNA of the CDR3: TGCGCCAGCAGCCTAAGGGCGTGGGACACTGAAGCTTTCTTT.

This clonotype was recorded many times. This rearrangement joins TRBV11-2 to TRBJ2-5, with 7 nucleotides matching TRBD2. CDR3 length: 17 residues. Trimming at V came to 5 bases and at J to 2 bases, leaving 14 bases not matched to a gene. Germline values: CDR1 SGHAT, CDR2 FQNNGV. The CDR3 reads CASSRTWERGLQETQYF. CDR3 coding DNA: TGTGCCAGCAGCCGTACCTGGGAGCGGGGACTTCAAGAGACCCAGTACTTC.

The chain couples TRBV6-1 to TRBJ1-2, with TRBD1 matching over 7 bases. The junction had 2 bases not matched to a gene; V was cut back by 8 bases and J by 2 bases. The length of the CDR3 is 12 residues. Germline-derived CDR1 and CDR2 are MNHNS and SASEGT. The CDR3 is CASPGQNYGYTF. CDR3 DNA: TGTGCCAGCCCGGGACAGAACTATGGCTACACCTTC.

This clonotype appeared a few times. This rearrangement joins TRBV11-2 to TRBJ1-1, with D unresolved. Germline V gives CDR1 SGHAT, CDR2 FQNNGV. CDR3 length equals 12 residues. Trimming took 5 bases from V and 4 from J, leaving 8 bases between them. The CDR3 bases are TGTGCCAGCAGCCAGAGGAGCACTGAAGCTTTCTTT. This encodes CASSQRSTEAFF.

In this sample, this clonotype turned up once. The chain uses TRBV4-1 and TRBJ2-7; a possible D gene is TRBD1 (6 bases). The CDR3 loop spans 15 amino acids. The V gene's germline CDR1 is MGHRA and CDR2 YSYEKL. The V gene lost 3 bases and the J gene lost 2 bases, with 14 bases spanning the gap. The CDR3 DNA reads TGCGCCAGCAGCCAGGCACAGGGTGTGGCCTACGAGCAGTACTTC. Protein: CASSQAQGVAYEQYF.

J is TRBJ1-5 and V is TRBV6-7; D is perhaps TRBD1 (5 bases). TRBV6-7 belongs to the ORF category, with a function that is uncertain. Trimming left V 5 bases short and J 0 bases short, with 11 bases between. The CDR3 extends over 15 amino acids. For the CDR3, the DNA is TGTGCCAGCAGTGGGGGGAACGATAGCAATCAGCCCCAGCATTTT. This sequence encodes CASSGGNDSNQPQHF.